These 29 T cell receptor beta chains were all obtained from the same sample, sequenced in a study of T-cell memory formation after mild COVID-19. TCRdb processed the 5' RACE reads anew with MiXCR; each CDR3 protein has one entry. Among hundreds of thousands of distinct CDR3 sequences listed, roughly 18% were seen once. What was sequenced was PBMCs or a T cell subset sorted from them (not recorded which). These receptor sequences come from an adult woman who had mild COVID-19 (a few samples of this study predate the infection). Cell type and time point are not known.

The chain has TRBV12-3 or TRBV12-4 and TRBJ1-1; 7 bases agree with TRBD1. Trimming took 1 base from V and 0 from J; bases not matched to a gene: 14. The CDR3 loop spans 19 amino acids. CDR3 DNA sequence: TGTGCCAGCAGTTTAGTTGTAGGGCAGGGGGTATTGATGAACACTGAAGCTTTCTTT. Protein product: CASSLVVGQGVLMNTEAFF.

This sequence joins TRBV5-6 and TRBJ2-5; 8 positions agree with TRBD2. Looked up from germline, CDR1 is SGHDT and CDR2 is YYEEEE. The CDR3 is 15 residues long. V shed 1 base, J shed 5 bases, and the junction held 7 bases outside the gene matches. CDR3 sequence (DNA): TGTGCCAGCAGCTTGTCCGGGGGGGCCTGGGAGACCCAGTACTTC. Its protein product is CASSLSGGAWETQYF.

This clonotype was observed a handful of times. The V gene is TRBV12-3 or TRBV12-4, the J gene TRBJ2-2; 7 bases fit TRBD2. The J segment lost 7 bases and the V segment lost 6 bases, leaving 11 bases of the junction unmatched. The CDR3 runs 15 residues. CDR3 sequence reads: CASRAGASVNGELFF. CDR3 DNA: TGTGCCAGCAGGGCGGGAGCCAGCGTGAACGGGGAGCTGTTTTTT.

The rearrangement joins TRBV5-5 to TRBJ1-2; D gene ambiguous. Germline V gene sequence: CDR1 SGHKS, CDR2 YYEKEE (reference sequence). Trimming took 1 base from V and 4 from J, leaving 11 bases between them. The CDR3 covers 14 residues. Here the CDR3 reads CASSLTGVGYGYTF. In DNA, the CDR3 is TGTGCCAGCAGCTTGACCGGGGTCGGCTATGGCTACACCTTC. Complete variable domain (other parts from reference TRBV5-5 and TRBJ1-2): DAGVTQSPTHLIKTRGQQVTLRCSPISGHKSVSWYQQVLGQGPQFIFQYYEKEERGRGNFPDRFSARQFPNYSSELNVNALLLGDSALYLCASSLTGVGYGYTFGSGTRLTVV.

Ten or more counts support this clonotype. The gene calls are TRBV12-3 or TRBV12-4 and TRBJ2-2; 9 nucleotides line up with TRBD1. The ends lost 3 bases at V and 1 base at J; junction bases unmatched: 3. This CDR3 is built from 16 residues. The CDR3 region is CASSFHRGRNTGELFF. The CDR3 DNA sequence: TGTGCCAGCAGTTTTCACAGGGGGCGGAACACCGGGGAGCTGTTTTTT.

This sequence joins TRBV21-1 and TRBJ2-3; the table calls TRBD1, which could not be checked here. TRBV21-1 constitutes a pseudogene. The CDR3 is 18 amino acids. The CDR3 bases are TGTGCCAGCAGCAAACTCGCGCCGGGACCCCGAGGTGCGGATACGCAGTATTTT. The encoded protein is CASSKLAPGPRGADTQYF.

V is TRBV7-9 and J is TRBJ1-1; D is unresolved. Per the germline V gene, CDR1 is SEHNR and CDR2 is FQNEAQ (reference sequence). The CDR3 contains 14 residues. With 1 base removed from V and 3 bases from J, the gap between germline ends came to 9 bases. The CDR3 sequence: CASSLVVQDTEAFF. The DNA for the CDR3 is TGTGCCAGCAGCTTAGTCGTCCAGGACACTGAAGCTTTCTTT.

This clonotype was found a few times. V gene TRBV2 combines with J gene TRBJ1-2; TRBD1 is a possible D gene (6 bases). Germline V gives CDR1 SNHLY, CDR2 FYNNEI. The V and J ends lost 6 bases and 5 bases respectively, with 16 bases between them. There are 14 residues in the CDR3. The CDR3 bases are TGTGCCAGCAGCCAATTGGACAGTTCTTATGGCTACACCTTC. This translates into CASSQLDSSYGYTF.

This chain joins TRBV4-3 and TRBJ2-7; D is uncertain. V lost 0 bases to trimming and J lost 7 bases, with 13 bases between them. The length of the CDR3 is 14 residues. The germline V gene encodes CDR1 LGHNA and CDR2 YSLEER. The CDR3 here is CASSQDEETAEQYF. The CDR3 DNA is TGCGCCAGCAGCCAAGATGAGGAAACTGCGGAGCAGTACTTC.

In its sample, this clonotype was seen a few times. This chain joins TRBV7-2 and TRBJ2-1; 10 nucleotides agree with TRBD2. V lost 6 bases and J lost 7; bases outside the gene matches: 12. This CDR3 is built from 16 residues. In germline, CDR1 is SGHTA, CDR2 FQGNSA. CDR3 nucleotides: TGTGCCAGCAGACGAACTAGCGGGATTCGAACGAATGAGCAGTTCTTC. Translated, it gives CASRRTSGIRTNEQFF.

This rearrangement joins TRBV3-1 to TRBJ2-5; TRBD1 matches 8 bases. The CDR3 is made up of 15 amino acids. After removal of 2 bases from V and 4 bases from J, the junction contained 6 bases not matched to a gene. Germline loops: CDR1 LGHDT, CDR2 YNNKEL (reference sequence). This CDR3 reads CASSQLQGARETQYF. In nucleotides, the CDR3 is TGTGCCAGCAGCCAACTGCAGGGGGCACGAGAGACCCAGTACTTC.

The chain uses TRBV5-4 and TRBJ1-1, with D uncertain. V lost 4 bases and J 3 bases, leaving 4 bases between the germline ends. The CDR3 is 11 residues long. Per germline, CDR1 SGHNT and CDR2 YYREEE (reference sequence). The CDR3 here is CASSVHTEAFF. CDR3 bases: TGTGCCAGCAGCGTCCACACTGAAGCTTTCTTT.

This chain connects TRBV2 to TRBJ2-7; 11 nucleotides line up with TRBD2. This CDR3 has 16 residues. Germline CDR1 is SNHLY and CDR2 is FYNNEI. V lost 0 bases to trimming and J lost 0 bases; unmatched junction nucleotides: 1. The CDR3, as DNA: TGTGCCAGCAGTGAAGCGGGACTAGCGGTCTCCTACGAGCAGTACTTC. Amino acid sequence: CASSEAGLAVSYEQYF.

V usage is TRBV12-3 or TRBV12-4 and J usage is TRBJ1-1; no firm D call. V gave up 4 bases and J gave up 7 bases, with 10 bases separating them. The CDR3 length is 12 residues. CDR3 loop: CASSSGWIEAFF. CDR3 nucleotide sequence: TGTGCCAGCAGTTCCGGGTGGATTGAAGCTTTCTTT.

This clonotype was observed a handful of times. The chain carries TRBV7-9 and TRBJ2-1, with D hard to call. The V end lost 4 bases, the J end lost 10 bases, and 17 bases lay between the germline ends. In germline, CDR1 is SEHNR, CDR2 FQNEAQ (reference sequence). This CDR3 region has 14 residues. CDR3 region: CASSSHYGVREQFF. For the CDR3, the DNA is TGTGCCAGCAGCTCCCATTATGGGGTTCGGGAGCAGTTCTTC.

The rearrangement links TRBV12-3 or TRBV12-4 to TRBJ1-4; the D gene is possibly TRBD1 (5 bases). Trimming left V 3 bases short and J 8 bases short, with 19 bases between. The CDR3 contains 16 residues. CDR3 sequence: CASSFGAGLWEEKLFF. The CDR3 DNA follows: TGTGCCAGCAGTTTTGGGGCAGGACTCTGGGAGGAAAAACTGTTTTTT.

The chain is built from TRBV18 and TRBJ2-1; TRBD2 agrees at 9 bases. The CDR3 is 15 amino acids. Germline CDR1 is KGHSH and CDR2 is LQKENI. The V and J ends lost 4 bases and 4 bases, in that order; junction bases with no gene match: 5. The DNA for the CDR3 is TGTGCCAGCTCACAGACTAGCGGAGATTACAATGAGCAGTTCTTC. Protein: CASSQTSGDYNEQFF.

This clonotype came up a few times. V gene TRBV20-1 combines with J gene TRBJ2-1; TRBD1 or TRBD2 may be the D gene (6 bases each). Germline V lookup: CDR1 DFQATT, CDR2 SNEGSKA (reference sequence). V was pared by 0 bases and J by 7 bases, with 19 bases between. The CDR3 has 16 amino acids. CDR3 coding DNA: TGCAGTGCTAGAGATTGGGGGGCCCCCAATCCGAATGAGCAGTTCTTC. Translation gives CSARDWGAPNPNEQFF.

The V call is TRBV7-2, the J call TRBJ2-5; D might be TRBD1 or TRBD2, each matching 5 bases. This CDR3 spans 14 amino acids. The germline V gene encodes CDR1 SGHTA and CDR2 FQGNSA. Trimming stripped 1 base from V and 3 bases from J, with 9 bases between. DNA of the CDR3: TGTGCCAGCAGCTTAGGGGGGAAGAAAGAGACCCAGTACTTC. Encoded protein: CASSLGGKKETQYF.

The V gene is TRBV25-1, the J gene TRBJ1-5, with D possibly matching TRBD1 (5 bases). Germline-derived CDR1 and CDR2 are MGHDK and SYGVNS. V shed 0 bases and J shed 3 bases, with 9 bases lying between them. This CDR3 comprises 15 residues. The CDR3 region has the DNA TGTGCCAGCAGTGAATATTCGGGACCCAATCAGCCCCAGCATTTT. Translating gives CASSEYSGPNQPQHF.

V and J are TRBV5-1 and TRBJ2-2; 11 bases are shared with TRBD2. This CDR3 is built from 18 residues. Trimming at V came to 4 bases and at J to 5 bases, leaving 13 bases not matched to a gene. Per germline, CDR1 SGHRS and CDR2 YFSETQ. CDR3 sequence reads: CASSPNFELAGATGELFF. The CDR3 DNA sequence: TGCGCCAGCAGCCCCAACTTCGAACTAGCGGGGGCTACCGGGGAGCTGTTTTTT.

This clonotype was found a few times. The chain uses TRBV7-3 and TRBJ2-2; D perhaps matches TRBD2 (5 bases). The CDR3 is 14 residues long. Germline CDR1 and CDR2: SGHTA and FQGTGA. V lost 5 bases, J lost 8 bases, and 15 bases lay in between. CDR3 DNA: TGTGCCAGCAGCGCCTCGACGGGAACAGGGGAGCTGTTTTTT. Translation gives CASSASTGTGELFF.

J is TRBJ2-1 and V is TRBV6-5, with D possibly matching TRBD1 (6 bases). Trimming took 8 bases from V and 5 from J, leaving 25 bases between them. Looked up from germline, CDR1 is MNHEY and CDR2 is SVGAGI. The CDR3 has 17 residues. Written as DNA, the CDR3 is TGTGCCAGCGCTCGGGTCATAGGGACAAATGGGAACAATGAGCAGTTCTTC. Its protein is CASARVIGTNGNNEQFF.

The chain uses TRBV20-1 and TRBJ2-7; D remains ambiguous. Germline assignment: CDR1 DFQATT and CDR2 SNEGSKA (reference sequence). Between the trimmed V and J ends, which lost 5 bases and 1 base, there was a span of 9 bases. The CDR3 is made up of 12 amino acids. CDR3 coding DNA: TGCAGTGCTGGGCCAGTGTCCTACGAGCAGTACTTC. Amino acids: CSAGPVSYEQYF.

This clonotype was counted a few times. The rearrangement links TRBV10-3 to TRBJ2-2; D unclear. The CDR3 is 15 residues long. The V end lost 0 bases, the J end lost 3 bases, and 8 bases lay between the germline ends. Germline CDR1 ENHRY, CDR2 SYGVKD. The CDR3 here is CAISESPVYTGELFF. The CDR3 DNA follows: TGTGCCATCAGTGAGTCCCCGGTTTACACCGGGGAGCTGTTTTTT.

This clonotype was detected only a few times. The chain recombines TRBV7-9 with TRBJ2-5; 7 bases align to TRBD1. With 5 bases clipped from V and 0 bases from J, the junction kept 3 bases outside the gene matches. Germline V gives CDR1 SEHNR, CDR2 FQNEAQ (reference sequence). The CDR3 has 14 amino acids. CDR3 sequence reads: CASSPDRDQETQYF. In DNA, the CDR3 is TGTGCCAGCAGCCCAGACAGGGACCAAGAGACCCAGTACTTC.

The chain carries TRBV5-5 and TRBJ1-1; tentative D call: TRBD1 (6 bases). This CDR3 comprises 18 residues. CDR1 and CDR2 (germline): SGHKS, YYEKEE (reference sequence). Deletions cut 2 bases from V and 0 bases from J, with 20 bases between. Written as DNA, the CDR3 is TGTGCCAGCAGCTTTCCTGAGGGGAGGGGGTCTATGAACACTGAAGCTTTCTTT. This codes for CASSFPEGRGSMNTEAFF.

This clonotype was picked up a small number of times. The chain uses TRBV20-1 and TRBJ2-5, with unresolved D. CDR1 and CDR2 (germline): DFQATT, SNEGSKA (reference sequence). This CDR3 is 10 amino acids long. V was trimmed by 6 bases and J by 1 base, leaving 3 bases between them. Here the CDR3 DNA reads TGCAGTGCATTCCAAGAGACCCAGTACTTC. Protein sequence: CSAFQETQYF.

This clonotype appeared many times. V gene TRBV7-3 combines with J gene TRBJ2-1; TRBD2 matches at 8 bases. Germline CDR1 and CDR2: SGHTA and FQGTGA. V shed 5 bases, J shed 7 bases, and the junction held 4 bases outside the gene matches. This CDR3 contains 13 residues. CDR3 DNA: TGTGCCAGCAGCCAAGGACTAGCAAATGAGCAGTTCTTC. This sequence encodes CASSQGLANEQFF.